These 10 T cell receptor beta chains were all obtained from the same sample, sequenced in a study of blood T cells in healthy people across ages. Through a sample-barcoded 5' primer and a J-beta primer mix, a second PCR was run for roughly 7 to 12 cycles. TCRdb recomputed calls from the 5' RACE reads with MiXCR, one row per CDR3 protein. The sample shows 1.4 million to 1.5 million distinct CDR3 sequences, approximately 40% of them seen only once. Input material: blood. The receptors here all came from a woman between 18 and 29 years old in good health.

The J gene is TRBJ2-5, the V gene TRBV3-1; D is possibly TRBD1 (5 bases). The CDR3 loop spans 13 amino acids. Germline V gene lookup returns CDR1 LGHDT and CDR2 YNNKEL (reference sequence). V was pared by 5 bases and J by 3 bases, with 10 bases between. CDR3 bases: TGTGCCAGCAGCGACGACAGAAAAGAGACCCAGTACTTC. Its translation: CASSDDRKETQYF.

The chain combines TRBV20-1 with TRBJ2-7; no clear D. Trimming stripped 0 bases from V and 0 bases from J, with 15 bases between. This CDR3 comprises 16 residues. In germline, CDR1 is DFQATT, CDR2 SNEGSKA (reference sequence). The CDR3 sequence: CSARDESELGSYEQYF. In DNA, the CDR3 is TGCAGTGCTAGAGATGAGTCGGAGTTGGGCTCCTACGAGCAGTACTTC.

The V call is TRBV20-1, the J call TRBJ2-1; D may be TRBD2 (6 bases). This CDR3 contains 14 residues. Looked up from germline, CDR1 is DFQATT and CDR2 is SNEGSKA (reference sequence). V dropped 3 bases and J dropped 9 bases, with 18 bases sitting between them. The CDR3 DNA sequence: TGCAGTGCTAGTACGCAGACTAGTGCATCTGAGCAGTTCTTC. The encoded protein is CSASTQTSASEQFF.

This clonotype was counted only a few times. The rearrangement joins TRBV21-1 to TRBJ2-7; TRBD1, the table's D call, lacks a check against the DNA. TRBV21-1 is assigned pseudogene status. This CDR3 has 18 residues. CDR3 bases: TGTGCCAGCAGCAAACGATTCAGAACCGGGACGGGTTCCTACGAGCAGTACTTC. Translated, it gives CASSKRFRTGTGSYEQYF.

This chain connects TRBV12-3 or TRBV12-4 to TRBJ2-3, with TRBD2 matching 7 bases. J lost 1 base, V lost 8 bases, and 9 bases had no gene match. CDR3 length equals 15 residues. CDR3 DNA: TGTGCCAGCGCCGAGACTGGGGGGGGCACAGATACGCAGTATTTT. Protein: CASAETGGGTDTQYF.

This clonotype was detected only a few times. This chain connects TRBV4-2 to TRBJ2-7, with D possibly being TRBD2 (7 bases). This CDR3 region has 15 residues. Germline assignment: CDR1 LGHNA and CDR2 YNFKEQ. Trimming took off 1 base at V and 4 bases at J, with 14 bases between the two ends. The CDR3 DNA follows: TGTGCCAGCAGCCAAGGGGGGGGGCGAGAGTACGAGCAGTACTTC. It encodes CASSQGGGREYEQYF.

The chain links TRBV3-1 to TRBJ2-1; D not resolved. Germline V gives CDR1 LGHDT, CDR2 YNNKEL (reference sequence). V was trimmed by 2 bases and J by 6 bases, leaving 17 bases between them. The CDR3 runs 16 residues. CDR3 DNA: TGTGCCAGCAGCCAAAGGGTGGGATCCGAGACCAATGAGCAGTTCTTC. This sequence encodes CASSQRVGSETNEQFF.

This clonotype was recorded a few times. This chain connects TRBV5-5 to TRBJ1-4, with TRBD1 matching over 8 bases. J gave up 3 bases and V 5 bases, and 6 bases lay outside the gene matches. CDR3 size: 15 residues. From germline, CDR1 is SGHKS and CDR2 YYEKEE (reference sequence). The CDR3 loop reads CASSRQGSPNEKLFF. CDR3 nucleotides: TGTGCCAGCAGTCGACAGGGGTCACCTAATGAAAAACTGTTTTTT.

The chain carries TRBV13 and TRBJ2-1; tentatively, D is TRBD2 (5 bases). The CDR3 consists of 12 residues. The germline CDR1 and CDR2 sequences are PRHDT and FYEKMQ (reference sequence). V lost 3 bases, J lost 9 bases, and 9 bases lay in between. DNA for the CDR3: TGTGCCAGCAGCTTCGGGGAAACTGAGCAGTTCTTC. It is translated as CASSFGETEQFF.

The chain is built from TRBV27 and TRBJ1-5; 11 positions match TRBD1. CDR1 is MNHEY, CDR2 SMNVEV, per germline (reference sequence). With V trimmed by 4 bases and J by 5 bases, 7 bases remained unmatched. The CDR3 extends over 16 amino acids. CDR3 residues: CASSSDRGREDQPQHF. CDR3 bases: TGTGCCAGCAGTTCGGACAGGGGGCGAGAGGATCAGCCCCAGCATTTT.